The 32 T cell receptor beta chains below all came from one sample that was sequenced in a study of T cell responses to AZD1222 COVID-19 vaccine. This table comes from immunoSEQ multiplex PCR, and its TCRdb copy is limited to in-frame clones, with some not included. The sample holds 150,000 or so clones, 88% seen once. The sequencing here drew on peripheral blood, taken on day 0 of AZD1222 vaccination. The receptors derive from an adult in good health.

V and J are TRBV12-3 or TRBV12-4 and TRBJ1-2; 9 nucleotides match TRBD1. J gave up 7 bases and V 8 bases, and 8 bases lay outside the gene matches. The CDR3 extends over 13 amino acids. The CDR3 DNA is TGTGCCAGCGGCGCCCGACAGGGGGGTGGCTACACCTTC. This sequence encodes CASGARQGGGYTF.

V and J are TRBV19 and TRBJ1-2, with D possibly being TRBD1 (6 bases). The germline V gene has CDR1 LNHDA and CDR2 SQIVND (reference sequence). CDR3 length: 13 amino acids. V was cut by 7 bases and J by 8 bases, with 17 bases left in between. The CDR3 DNA is TGTGCCAGTACTCCCGGGACATATTACGGCTACACCTTC. It yields the protein CASTPGTYYGYTF.

The chain couples TRBV11-3 to TRBJ2-7; 13 positions match TRBD2. The CDR3 has 17 residues. Losses at the gene ends were 2 bases for V and 5 bases for J; bases not matched to a gene: 9. The germline V gene encodes CDR1 SGHNT and CDR2 YENEEA. The CDR3 protein is CASSLRGTSGGADEQYF. The DNA of the CDR3 is TGTGCCAGCAGCTTAAGGGGCACTAGCGGGGGGGCCGACGAGCAGTACTTC.

The chain employs TRBV7-2 and TRBJ2-6; no clear D. From germline, CDR1 is SGHTA and CDR2 FQGNSA. V was clipped by 5 bases and J by 0 bases, with 11 bases between them. The CDR3 sequence is 16 residues long. The CDR3 loop reads CASSPLTSSGANVLTF. The DNA of the CDR3 is TGTGCCAGCAGCCCACTGACGAGCTCTGGGGCCAACGTCCTGACTTTC.

The gene calls are TRBV6-2 or TRBV6-3 and TRBJ2-2, with 10 bases matching TRBD1. The trim removed 6 bases at V and 4 bases at J, leaving 8 bases unmatched. The CDR3 consists of 16 residues. Per germline, CDR1 MNHEY and CDR2 SVGEGT. CDR3 amino acids: CASSDRTGGITGELFF. The CDR3 region has the DNA TGTGCCAGCAGCGACCGGACAGGGGGGATCACCGGGGAGCTGTTTTTT.

This clone turned up a few times. CDR3 nucleotides: TGCGCCAGCAGCGCAGGACTAGCGGTGTCCTCCTACAATGAGCAGTTCTTC. It encodes CASSAGLAVSSYNEQFF. This chain uses TRBV4-1 with TRBJ2-1, with 10 bases aligning to TRBD2. This CDR3 is 17 amino acids long. Losses at the gene ends were 5 bases for V and 0 bases for J; bases not matched to a gene: 7. The germline gives CDR1 MGHRA, CDR2 YSYEKL.

The V and J genes are TRBV27 and TRBJ1-3; D not certain. V gave up 6 bases and J gave up 4 bases, with 22 bases separating them. The CDR3 sequence is 17 residues long. Germline V CDR1 and CDR2: MNHEY, SMNVEV (reference sequence). The CDR3 here is CASSLGDPGRSGNTIYF. CDR3 DNA sequence: TGTGCCAGCAGCCTAGGTGACCCTGGACGGAGCGGAAACACCATATATTTT.

This clone was counted once. J is TRBJ1-1 and V is TRBV28, with 7 bases aligning to TRBD1. This CDR3 has 12 residues. Unmatched junction bases numbered 7, after V lost 5 bases and J lost 10 bases. Germline values: CDR1 MDHEN, CDR2 SYDVKM. In DNA form, the CDR3 reads TGTGCCAGCAGTGGACAGGTCCAGGGAGCTTTCTTT. This encodes CASSGQVQGAFF.

The chain combines TRBV6-1 with TRBJ2-5; 7 nucleotides line up with TRBD2. The germline V gene encodes CDR1 MNHNS and CDR2 SASEGT. This CDR3 comprises 15 residues. V lost 0 bases and J lost 5; bases outside the gene matches: 6. In DNA, the CDR3 is TGTGCCAGCAGTGAAGCGGGGGGGTTCAGGGAGACCCAGTACTTC. Its translation: CASSEAGGFRETQYF.

The rearrangement uses TRBV5-5 and TRBJ2-7, with a possible D match to TRBD2 (5 bases). CDR3 length: 17 amino acids. V was pared by 4 bases and J by 0 bases, with 20 bases between. Germline assignment: CDR1 SGHKS and CDR2 YYEKEE (reference sequence). CDR3 region: CASSRTFQPYFSYEQYF. In nucleotides, the CDR3 is TGTGCCAGCAGCCGGACTTTCCAGCCATACTTCTCCTACGAGCAGTACTTC.

This chain connects TRBV18 to TRBJ1-4; no clear D gene. The V gene's germline CDR1 is KGHSH and CDR2 LQKENI. V lost 3 bases and J 7 bases, leaving 15 bases between the germline ends. The CDR3 sequence is 15 residues long. The CDR3 DNA reads TGTGCCAGCTCACCGACCGGCCCATCGGCTGAAAAACTGTTTTTT. This encodes CASSPTGPSAEKLFF.

This clone was seen just once. The V call is TRBV7-6, the J call TRBJ2-2; 8 nucleotides align to TRBD1. V was pared by 5 bases and J by 3 bases, with 2 bases of the junction left unmatched. This CDR3 contains 14 residues. Germline CDR1 is SGHVS and CDR2 is FNYEAQ. This chain's CDR3 is CASSVDRDTGELFF. DNA of the CDR3: TGTGCCAGCAGCGTGGACAGGGACACCGGGGAGCTGTTTTTT.

The rearrangement links TRBV9 to TRBJ2-3, with 7 bases aligning to TRBD2. J gave up 0 bases and V 3 bases, and 4 bases lay outside the gene matches. Germline V lookup: CDR1 SGDLS, CDR2 YYNGEE. This CDR3 has 15 residues. The CDR3 DNA reads as TGTGCCAGCAGCGCGGGACTAACTAGCACAGATACGCAGTATTTT. Translated: CASSAGLTSTDTQYF.

The chain uses TRBV7-2 and TRBJ1-5; no reliable D call. This CDR3 spans 15 amino acids. V was cut by 5 bases and J by 0 bases, with 11 bases left in between. The germline V gene encodes CDR1 SGHTA and CDR2 FQGNSA. The CDR3 DNA sequence: TGTGCCAGCAGCGAAAATGCGGTTAGCAATCAGCCCCAGCATTTT. This codes for CASSENAVSNQPQHF.

J is TRBJ1-6 and V is TRBV6-1; D uncertain. CDR1 is MNHNS, CDR2 SASEGT, per germline. The CDR3 has 13 amino acids. Trimming took 2 bases from V and 6 from J, leaving 5 bases between them. The DNA for the CDR3 is TGTGCCAGCAGTGAATCGGGTAATTCACCCCTCCACTTT. Its protein is CASSESGNSPLHF.

This clone was counted only a few times. The V gene is TRBV5-1, the J gene TRBJ1-1, with D maybe TRBD1 (5 bases). Trimming left V 4 bases short and J 1 base short, with 11 bases between. In germline, CDR1 is SGHRS, CDR2 YFSETQ. The CDR3 is 14 amino acids. The CDR3 protein is CASSTTGQNTEAFF. CDR3 nucleotides: TGCGCCAGCAGCACCACAGGACAGAACACTGAAGCTTTCTTT.

This clone has a single count. The rearrangement uses TRBV27 and TRBJ1-2, with D possibly being TRBD1 (6 bases). The germline CDR1 and CDR2 sequences are MNHEY and SMNVEV (reference sequence). Between the trimmed V and J ends, which lost 9 bases and 0 bases, there was a span of 11 bases. CDR3 length equals 13 residues. CDR3 DNA sequence: TGTGCCAGTGGGACATCTTCTAACTATGGCTACACCTTC. It yields the protein CASGTSSNYGYTF.

The V gene is TRBV9, the J gene TRBJ1-4; 7 bases map to TRBD1. V lost 0 bases to trimming and J lost 4 bases; unmatched junction nucleotides: 3. CDR1 and CDR2 from the germline V gene are SGDLS and YYNGEE. The CDR3 has 15 residues. CDR3 nucleotide sequence: TGTGCCAGCAGCGTAGGGGGACAGCTTAATGAAAAACTGTTTTTT. Protein sequence: CASSVGGQLNEKLFF.

The chain recombines TRBV6-2 or TRBV6-3 with TRBJ1-1, with TRBD1 as a possible D gene (6 bases). This CDR3 has 16 amino acids. CDR1 and CDR2 from the germline V gene are MNHEY and SVGEGT. Trimming removed 6 bases at V and 6 bases at J, with 23 bases between. The CDR3 DNA reads TGTGCCAGCAGCCTGACAGGCCTTGTGGGTAACGCTGAAGCTTTCTTT. It yields the protein CASSLTGLVGNAEAFF.

The rearrangement links TRBV28 to TRBJ2-7, with D unclear. Germline V gives CDR1 MDHEN, CDR2 SYDVKM. With 3 bases removed from V and 3 bases from J, the gap between germline ends came to 12 bases. There are 14 residues in the CDR3. This CDR3 is CASSLLVGLYEQYF. The CDR3 nucleotides read TGTGCCAGCAGTTTGTTGGTAGGGCTCTACGAGCAGTACTTC.

The sample holds one count of this clone. J is TRBJ2-2 and V is TRBV18; 7 positions agree with TRBD1. Germline CDR1 KGHSH, CDR2 LQKENI. The V gene end was trimmed by 1 base and the J gene end by 4 bases; junction bases not matched to a gene: 3. The CDR3 spans 15 residues. CDR3 residues: CASSPQGAGTGELFF. The DNA for the CDR3 is TGTGCCAGCTCACCACAGGGGGCCGGCACCGGGGAGCTGTTTTTT.

The V call is TRBV5-6, the J call TRBJ1-4; 7 bases match TRBD1. CDR1 is SGHDT, CDR2 YYEEEE, per germline. V trimming: 4 bases; J trimming: 4 bases; junction bases outside the gene matches: 10. The CDR3 runs to 16 residues. This CDR3 is CASSLWGDSSNEKLFF. DNA for the CDR3: TGTGCCAGCAGCCTGTGGGGGGACAGCAGTAATGAAAAACTGTTTTTT.

V and J are TRBV20-1 and TRBJ1-5, with 10 bases fitting TRBD1. CDR3 length equals 18 residues. The V gene end was trimmed by 3 bases and the J gene end by 4 bases; junction bases not matched to a gene: 15. Looked up from germline, CDR1 is DFQATT and CDR2 is SNEGSKA (reference sequence). CDR3 amino acids: CSASRFESRDRGNQPQHF. The CDR3 DNA reads as TGCAGTGCTAGTAGGTTCGAGTCTCGGGACAGGGGAAATCAGCCCCAGCATTTT.

This clone was seen just once. V usage is TRBV19 and J usage is TRBJ1-6; D might be TRBD1 (5 bases). The germline CDR1 and CDR2 sequences are LNHDA and SQIVND (reference sequence). The germline V and J ends were trimmed by 7 bases and 0 bases, with 13 bases remaining between them. This CDR3 has 16 residues. CDR3 residues: CASTTTESSYNSPLHF. For the CDR3, the DNA is TGTGCCAGTACCACGACAGAGAGCTCCTATAATTCACCCCTCCACTTT.

The rearrangement links TRBV18 to TRBJ1-1, with 7 bases identical to TRBD1. Germline loops: CDR1 KGHSH, CDR2 LQKENI. The V segment lost 3 bases and the J segment 6 bases; nucleotides outside the gene matches: 10. The CDR3 totals 15 residues. The CDR3 DNA follows: TGTGCCAGCTCACCTCAACAGACAGGGAGCTCTGAAGCTTTCTTT. Residues: CASSPQQTGSSEAFF. Supplemented by reference TRBV18 and TRBJ1-1, the full variable domain reads NAGVMQNPRHLVRRRGQEARLRCSPMKGHSHVYWYRQLPEEGLKFMVYLQKENIIDESGMPKERFSAEFPKEGPSILRIQQVVRGDSAAYFCASSPQQTGSSEAFFGQGTRLTVV.

The chain is built from TRBV19 and TRBJ2-3; 7 nucleotides agree with TRBD2. The V and J ends lost 4 bases and 3 bases, in that order; junction bases with no gene match: 10. The CDR3 loop spans 16 amino acids. The germline CDR1 and CDR2 sequences are LNHDA and SQIVND (reference sequence). CDR3 sequence reads: CASSSLAELGTDTQYF. The CDR3 DNA is TGTGCCAGTAGTAGTCTAGCGGAATTGGGGACAGATACGCAGTATTTT.

The gene calls are TRBV7-2 and TRBJ2-1; D may be TRBD1 (6 bases). V dropped 0 bases and J dropped 7 bases, with 13 bases sitting between them. This CDR3 has 15 residues. CDR1 is SGHTA, CDR2 FQGNSA, per germline. This CDR3 reads CASSLATGTVNEQFF. The DNA for the CDR3 is TGTGCCAGCAGCTTAGCTACAGGGACGGTGAATGAGCAGTTCTTC.

This clone has a single count. V and J are TRBV7-9 and TRBJ2-1; 9 nucleotides line up with TRBD1. The germline V gene has CDR1 SEHNR and CDR2 FQNEAQ (reference sequence). This CDR3 has 15 residues. Trimming removed 3 bases from V and 0 bases from J; junction bases left unmatched: 0. The CDR3 spells CASSLGQGSYNEQFF. The CDR3 DNA sequence: TGTGCCAGCAGCTTGGGACAGGGCTCCTACAATGAGCAGTTCTTC.

The CDR3 is CASNTGRGGETQYF. Here the CDR3 DNA reads TGCGCCAGCAACACCGGCAGGGGTGGGGAGACCCAGTACTTC. The rearrangement uses TRBV5-1 and TRBJ2-5; D might be TRBD1 (6 bases). The CDR3 sequence is 14 residues long. V was cut by 6 bases and J by 5 bases, with 17 bases left in between. Germline values: CDR1 SGHRS, CDR2 YFSETQ.

This chain connects TRBV19 to TRBJ1-1; a weak D match, TRBD1 (6 bases). The CDR3 consists of 14 residues. Germline lookup yields CDR1 LNHDA and CDR2 SQIVND (reference sequence). V lost 4 bases to trimming and J lost 1 base, with 10 bases between them. CDR3 region: CASSKQGSNTEAFF. The CDR3, as DNA: TGTGCCAGTAGTAAACAGGGCTCGAACACTGAAGCTTTCTTT. The complete variable domain, with remaining parts taken from reference TRBV19 and TRBJ1-1, reads DGGITQSPKYLFRKEGQNVTLSCEQNLNHDAMYWYRQDPGQGLRLIYYSQIVNDFQKGDIAEGYSVSREKKESFPLTVTSAQKNPTAFYLCASSKQGSNTEAFFGQGTRLTVV.

This clone appeared a few times. J is TRBJ1-5 and V is TRBV24-1, with D uncertain. Germline CDR1 is KGHDR and CDR2 is SFDVKD. CDR3 length: 15 residues. Trimming stripped 2 bases from V and 6 bases from J, with 13 bases between. The CDR3 nucleotides are TGTGCCACCAGTGATTCGGGCAAGGGAACTCAGCCCCAGCATTTT. Translated, it gives CATSDSGKGTQPQHF.

The rearrangement uses TRBV7-8 and TRBJ2-7; 11 bases agree with TRBD1. Germline CDR1 and CDR2: SGHVS and FQNEAQ. CDR3 length: 16 residues. The junction had 12 bases not matched to a gene; V was cut back by 5 bases and J by 6 bases. DNA for the CDR3: TGTGCCAGCAGCGCCAGCCTATGGGACAGGGGGTCCGAGCAGTACTTC. This codes for CASSASLWDRGSEQYF.